Presented here are 30 T cell receptor beta chains from one specimen sequenced in a study of blood T cell repertoires in COVID-19. The assay was immunoSEQ multiplex PCR, and TCRdb's table has in-frame clones only and misses some. The profile shows about 100,000 clones, nearly 90% of them singletons. Sample: peripheral blood. The receptors come from a woman aged 80 or over with acute or convalescent COVID-19.

The chain joins TRBV10-1 to TRBJ2-7, with TRBD2 matching over 10 bases. Germline trimming cut 6 bases from V and 6 bases from J; bases unmatched to any gene: 11. Germline loops: CDR1 WNHNN, CDR2 SYGVQD (reference sequence). CDR3 length: 15 amino acids. CDR3 nucleotide sequence: TGCGCCAGCAGCCAAGGGTCTAGCGGGAGTTGCGAGCAGTACTTC. Amino acids: CASSQGSSGSCEQYF.

V and J are TRBV6-5 and TRBJ2-7; D possibly corresponds to TRBD1 (5 bases). The CDR3 length is 12 residues. Germline assignment: CDR1 MNHEY and CDR2 SVGAGI. Deletions cut 3 bases from V and 5 bases from J, with 8 bases between. The CDR3 sequence: CASSYQGNEQYF. The CDR3 region has the DNA TGTGCCAGCAGTTATCAGGGAAACGAGCAGTACTTC.

J is TRBJ1-1 and V is TRBV10-2; 12 bases are a match to TRBD1. CDR3 length: 16 amino acids. V shed 6 bases and J 0 bases; nucleotides not matched to a gene: 5. Germline assignment: CDR1 WSHSY and CDR2 SAAADI. In DNA, the CDR3 is TGCGCCAGCAGAATGGGACAGGGGGCTCTGAACACTGAAGCTTTCTTT. Translating gives CASRMGQGALNTEAFF.

The sample holds one count of this clone. The genes are TRBV29-1 and TRBJ1-1; 9 nucleotides agree with TRBD1. CDR3 size: 14 residues. Germline V gives CDR1 SQVTM, CDR2 ANQGSEA. Trimming took 7 bases from V and 6 from J; bases not matched to a gene: 12. This CDR3 is CSATGTGMGAEAFF. CDR3 nucleotides: TGCAGCGCTACCGGGACAGGGATGGGGGCTGAAGCTTTCTTT.

This clone was counted only a few times. The V call is TRBV29-1, the J call TRBJ2-7, with 10 bases fitting TRBD1. Per the germline V gene, CDR1 is SQVTM and CDR2 is ANQGSEA. Losses at the gene ends were 1 base for V and 3 bases for J; bases not matched to a gene: 0. This CDR3 region has 13 residues. CDR3 in DNA: TGCAGCGTTGAAGGGACAGGGGGCTACGAGCAGTACTTC. It translates to CSVEGTGGYEQYF.

The rearrangement joins TRBV6-2 or TRBV6-3 to TRBJ1-5, with 10 bases identical to TRBD1. This CDR3 contains 16 residues. The germline CDR1 and CDR2 sequences are MNHEY and SVGEGT. Germline trimming cut 4 bases from V and 3 bases from J; bases unmatched to any gene: 6. DNA of the CDR3: TGTGCCAGCAGTTCGCGGACAGGGGGGACCAATCAGCCCCAGCATTTT. The encoded protein is CASSSRTGGTNQPQHF.

The V and J genes are TRBV5-1 and TRBJ1-5, with no clear D. The V end was cut by 1 base, the J end by 6 bases, with 11 bases between. The CDR3 length is 14 residues. The germline V gene has CDR1 SGHRS and CDR2 YFSETQ. The CDR3 region is CASSLSGNGQPQHF. The CDR3 region has the DNA TGCGCCAGCAGCTTGTCGGGGAATGGTCAGCCCCAGCATTTT.

DNA for the CDR3: TGTGCCAGCAGCTTAGGATCCCCAGACTATGGCTACACCTTC. Its translation: CASSLGSPDYGYTF. J is TRBJ1-2 and V is TRBV11-2; D remains unclear. Germline V gene sequence: CDR1 SGHAT, CDR2 FQNNGV. CDR3 length: 14 residues. V gave up 1 base and J gave up 3 bases, with 9 bases separating them.

This rearrangement joins TRBV2 to TRBJ1-5, with a tentative D call TRBD1 (6 bases). The V end lost 7 bases, the J end lost 6 bases, and 13 bases lay between the germline ends. CDR3 length: 13 amino acids. CDR1 SNHLY and CDR2 FYNNEI come from the germline V gene. The CDR3 DNA is TGTGCCAGCATGACAGGCCCTTCTCAGCCCCAGCATTTT. Protein sequence: CASMTGPSQPQHF.

The gene calls are TRBV6-5 and TRBJ1-2; D is uncertain. The germline V gene encodes CDR1 MNHEY and CDR2 SVGAGI. Trimming removed 6 bases from V and 0 bases from J, with 11 bases in between. The CDR3 runs to 14 residues. The CDR3 region is CASSRLQANYGYTF. In nucleotides, the CDR3 is TGTGCCAGCAGCCGGTTGCAAGCTAACTATGGCTACACCTTC.

The chain carries TRBV7-2 and TRBJ2-7; TRBD2 agrees at 11 bases. CDR1 and CDR2 (germline): SGHTA, FQGNSA. With 5 bases clipped from V and 2 bases from J, the junction kept 8 bases outside the gene matches. The CDR3 sequence is 16 residues long. CDR3 in DNA: TGTGCCAGCAGCGCCCAAATAGCGGGGGGGCCCTACGAGCAGTACTTC. Translating gives CASSAQIAGGPYEQYF. Looking up the rest from reference TRBV7-2 and TRBJ2-7 gives the full variable domain: GAGVSQSPSNKVTEKGKDVELRCDPISGHTALYWYRQSLGQGLEFLIYFQGNSAPDKSGLPSDRFSAERTGGSVSTLTIQRTQQEDSAVYLCASSAQIAGGPYEQYFGPGTRLTVT.

The CDR3 is CATSRDLAGTGELFF. The CDR3 DNA follows: TGTGCCACCAGCAGAGATCTCGCAGGGACCGGGGAGCTGTTTTTT. The chain carries TRBV15 and TRBJ2-2; TRBD1 is a possible D gene (5 bases). V lost 0 bases and J 5 bases, leaving 10 bases between the germline ends. Germline V gene lookup returns CDR1 LNHNV and CDR2 YYDKDF (reference sequence). CDR3 length: 15 residues.

The chain employs TRBV15 and TRBJ1-4; D not certain. This CDR3 comprises 15 residues. V lost 0 bases and J 2 bases, leaving 7 bases between the germline ends. Germline V CDR1 and CDR2: LNHNV, YYDKDF (reference sequence). CDR3 residues: CATSRDGQTNEKLFF. In DNA form, the CDR3 reads TGTGCCACCAGCAGAGATGGTCAGACTAATGAAAAACTGTTTTTT.

The rearrangement joins TRBV10-3 to TRBJ1-1; D ambiguous. The V gene lost 6 bases and the J gene lost 5 bases, with 13 bases spanning the gap. The CDR3 extends over 13 amino acids. Germline lookup yields CDR1 ENHRY and CDR2 SYGVKD. CDR3 loop: CAISQKGGTEAFF. The CDR3, as DNA: TGTGCCATCAGCCAAAAAGGCGGGACTGAAGCTTTCTTT.

The chain employs TRBV4-1 and TRBJ1-4, with D unclear. Trimming took off 4 bases at V and 0 bases at J, with 9 bases between the two ends. The CDR3 extends over 15 amino acids. Germline V gene sequence: CDR1 MGHRA, CDR2 YSYEKL. CDR3: CASSLEATTNEKLFF. Written as DNA, the CDR3 is TGCGCCAGCAGCCTAGAGGCCACAACTAATGAAAAACTGTTTTTT.

The chain carries TRBV7-2 and TRBJ2-1; TRBD2 might be the D (5 bases). The CDR3 runs 13 residues. V was cut by 1 base and J by 10 bases, with 11 bases left in between. Germline V lookup: CDR1 SGHTA, CDR2 FQGNSA. The CDR3 DNA sequence: TGTGCCAGCAGCTTAGTCGAGGGTCGAGAGCAGTTCTTC. Translating gives CASSLVEGREQFF.

The chain carries TRBV2 and TRBJ1-3; 7 bases map to TRBD1. J was trimmed by 8 bases and V by 7 bases; bases with no gene match: 14. CDR3 length equals 15 residues. CDR1 is SNHLY, CDR2 FYNNEI, per germline. In DNA form, the CDR3 reads TGTGCCAGCAACCTGGTAGGGGGCGGATTAGACACCATATATTTT. It is translated as CASNLVGGGLDTIYF.

The V and J genes are TRBV19 and TRBJ1-5; no reliable D call. CDR1 and CDR2 from the germline V gene are LNHDA and SQIVND (reference sequence). There are 14 residues in the CDR3. The V end lost 3 bases, the J end lost 1 base, and 7 bases lay between the germline ends. In DNA form, the CDR3 reads TGTGCCAGTAGTATCGGGAGGAGCAATCAGCCCCAGCATTTT. This codes for CASSIGRSNQPQHF.

This clone has more than one count but fewer than ten. V is TRBV7-9 and J is TRBJ2-7; D uncertain. Germline CDR1 reads SEHNR; CDR2 reads FQNEAQ (reference sequence). V was clipped by 6 bases and J by 2 bases, with 5 bases between them. The length of the CDR3 is 11 residues. This CDR3 reads CASSDTYEQYF. The DNA of the CDR3 is TGTGCCAGCAGTGACACCTACGAGCAGTACTTC. The full variable domain, completed using reference TRBV7-9 and TRBJ2-7, is DTGVSQNPRHKITKRGQNVTFRCDPISEHNRLYWYRQTLGQGPEFLTYFQNEAQLEKSRLLSDRFSAERPKGSFSTLEIQRTEQGDSAMYLCASSDTYEQYFGPGTRLTVT.

Here the CDR3 reads CASSGSIWEQYF. The CDR3 DNA sequence: TGTGCCAGTAGTGGCTCCATTTGGGAGCAGTACTTC. The V and J genes are TRBV19 and TRBJ2-7; D ambiguous. V gave up 5 bases and J gave up 7 bases, with 12 bases separating them. Germline lookup yields CDR1 LNHDA and CDR2 SQIVND (reference sequence). CDR3 length: 12 amino acids.

The genes are TRBV29-1 and TRBJ2-1; D is perhaps TRBD1 (5 bases). The CDR3 has 12 amino acids. The V end lost 2 bases, the J end lost 3 bases, and 5 bases lay between the germline ends. The germline CDR1 and CDR2 sequences are SQVTM and ANQGSEA. The CDR3 protein is CSVEQGYNEQFF. As DNA, the CDR3 is TGCAGCGTTGAACAGGGCTACAATGAGCAGTTCTTC.

The V gene is TRBV9, the J gene TRBJ1-4; maybe TRBD1 (5 bases). Germline CDR1 reads SGDLS; CDR2 reads YYNGEE. V gave up 1 base and J gave up 3 bases, with 10 bases separating them. The CDR3 is 15 residues long. The CDR3 spells CASSVFSGPNEKLFF. DNA for the CDR3: TGTGCCAGCAGCGTATTTTCAGGGCCTAATGAAAAACTGTTTTTT.

This chain joins TRBV7-2 and TRBJ2-7; 9 bases agree with TRBD2. V lost 1 base to trimming and J lost 1 base; unmatched junction nucleotides: 2. Germline V CDR1 and CDR2: SGHTA, FQGNSA. The CDR3 length is 15 residues. In DNA form, the CDR3 reads TGTGCCAGCAGCTTAGAAGCGGGAGGATCCTACGAGCAGTACTTC. Its protein is CASSLEAGGSYEQYF.

The chain joins TRBV6-2 or TRBV6-3 to TRBJ1-1; TRBD1 might be the D (6 bases). This CDR3 spans 16 amino acids. With 0 bases removed from V and 5 bases from J, the gap between germline ends came to 16 bases. Looked up from germline, CDR1 is MNHEY and CDR2 is SVGEGT. The CDR3 DNA sequence: TGTGCCAGCAGTTACTCGAGAGAGGGGGGGTGGACTGAAGCTTTCTTT. It translates to CASSYSREGGWTEAFF.

This clone came up a few times. The chain combines TRBV29-1 with TRBJ2-1; D is unclear. This CDR3 spans 11 amino acids. Trimming stripped 2 bases from V and 8 bases from J, with 7 bases between. Germline V lookup: CDR1 SQVTM, CDR2 ANQGSEA. The CDR3 reads CSVENSYEQFF. The CDR3 DNA sequence: TGCAGCGTTGAAAATAGCTATGAGCAGTTCTTC.

The chain links TRBV21-1 to TRBJ1-5. TRBV21-1 has pseudogene status. CDR3 size: 19 residues. The CDR3 sequence is CASSKGGLGRGGSNQPQHF. CDR3 DNA sequence: TGTGCCAGCAGCAAAGGCGGGTTAGGGAGGGGAGGTAGCAATCAGCCCCAGCATTTT.

This clone was seen a few times. V usage is TRBV7-8 and J usage is TRBJ1-3, with no clear D. CDR1 SGHVS and CDR2 FQNEAQ come from the germline V gene. The CDR3 is 17 amino acids. V lost 5 bases and J 8 bases, leaving 25 bases between the germline ends. CDR3 loop: CASSETNLYRGKDTIYF. The CDR3 DNA is TGTGCCAGCAGCGAGACGAATCTTTACAGAGGGAAAGACACCATATATTTT.

The gene calls are TRBV30 and TRBJ2-7; 10 bases are a match to TRBD1. Germline loops: CDR1 GTSNPN, CDR2 SVGIG (reference sequence). The ends lost 3 bases at V and 1 base at J; junction bases unmatched: 12. The CDR3 length is 17 residues. Written as DNA, the CDR3 is TGTGCCTGGAGACCGCGGACAGGGGGTTCGATTTCCTACGAGCAGTACTTC. Amino acid sequence: CAWRPRTGGSISYEQYF.

The chain joins TRBV28 to TRBJ2-1; 10 positions match TRBD2. This CDR3 is 14 amino acids long. The junction had 5 bases not matched to a gene; V was cut back by 7 bases and J by 5 bases. Germline CDR1 MDHEN, CDR2 SYDVKM. Here the CDR3 reads CASMGTSENNEQFF. The CDR3 DNA follows: TGTGCCAGCATGGGGACTAGCGAAAACAATGAGCAGTTCTTC.

The chain has TRBV13 and TRBJ1-6; perhaps TRBD1 as D (5 bases). From germline, CDR1 is PRHDT and CDR2 FYEKMQ (reference sequence). V lost 3 bases and J lost 6, with 9 bases in between. This CDR3 has 14 amino acids. The CDR3 DNA sequence: TGTGCCAGCAGCTTGCAGGGTAGTAATTCACCCCTCCACTTT. This encodes CASSLQGSNSPLHF.